This TCR beta chain derives from a study of T-cell reconstitution after alpha-beta-depleted transplantation in children. Notes on the study in general: Certain patients had high TCRbeta diversity at day 60, and it came from recipient T cells and thymic progenitors that survived.

Preparing the TCRbeta library involved the use of unique molecular identifiers. TCRdb passed the PCR reads through MiXCR, listing each CDR3 protein once. The profile shows a few hundred thousand distinct CDR3 sequences, roughly 30% of them singletons. Of note for this clonotype: Its antigen remains unknown.

The germline CDR1 and CDR2 sequences are SGHRS and YFSETQ. CDR3 length equals 23 residues. With 0 bases removed from V and 0 bases from J, the gap between germline ends came to 31 bases. The chain uses TRBV5-1 and TRBJ2-1; the D gene is possibly TRBD1 (9 bases). The sequencing used PBMCs, collected before TCRalphabeta/CD19-depleted stem cell transplant. This TCR was sampled from a boy in the first two years of life with Wiskott-Aldrich syndrome, due to receive a stem cell transplant. The CDR3 loop reads CASSLARDRVVAGYFSSYNEQFF. CDR3 DNA sequence: TGCGCCAGCAGCTTGGCCCGGGACAGGGTGGTAGCGGGATATTTCAGCTCCTACAATGAGCAGTTCTTC.